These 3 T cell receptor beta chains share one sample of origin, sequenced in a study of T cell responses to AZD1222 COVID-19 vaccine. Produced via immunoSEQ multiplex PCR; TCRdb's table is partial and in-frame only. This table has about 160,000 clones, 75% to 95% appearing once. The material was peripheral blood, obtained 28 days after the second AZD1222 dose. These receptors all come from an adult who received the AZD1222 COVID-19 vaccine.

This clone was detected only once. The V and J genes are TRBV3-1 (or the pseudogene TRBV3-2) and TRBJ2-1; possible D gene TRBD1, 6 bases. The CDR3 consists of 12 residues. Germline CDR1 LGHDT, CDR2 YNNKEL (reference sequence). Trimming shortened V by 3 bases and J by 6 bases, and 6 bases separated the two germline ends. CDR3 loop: CASSQTGNEQFF. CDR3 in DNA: TGTGCCAGCAGCCAGACAGGCAATGAGCAGTTCTTC.

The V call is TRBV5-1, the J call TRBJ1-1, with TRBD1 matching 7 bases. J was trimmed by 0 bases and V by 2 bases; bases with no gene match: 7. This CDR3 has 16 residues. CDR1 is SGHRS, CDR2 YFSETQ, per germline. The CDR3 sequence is CASSLSRGLMNTEAFF. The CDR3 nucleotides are TGCGCCAGCAGCTTATCGAGGGGGCTAATGAACACTGAAGCTTTCTTT.

The DNA of the CDR3 is TGTGCCAGCAGGCGGACAGGGGGGAACACCGGGGAGCTGTTTTTT. This gives the protein CASRRTGGNTGELFF. The chain has TRBV5-4 and TRBJ2-2; 10 nucleotides align to TRBD1. Germline V gene data show CDR1 as SGHNT and CDR2 as YYREEE (reference sequence). V dropped 5 bases and J dropped 1; count of bases not matched to a gene: 2. The CDR3 loop spans 15 amino acids. Variable domain in full (rest from reference TRBV5-4 and TRBJ2-2): ETGVTQSPTHLIKTRGQQVTLRCSSQSGHNTVSWYQQALGQGPQFIFQYYREEENGRGNFPPRFSGLQFPNYSSELNVNALELDDSALYLCASRRTGGNTGELFFGEGSRLTVL.